A single sample is the source of the 18 T cell receptor beta chains below, sequenced in a study of radiotherapy plus CTLA-4 blockade in lung cancer. The table came from immunoSEQ multiplex PCR; TCRdb's copy has only in-frame clones and leaves some out. The sample lists under 110,000 clones; more than 75% were seen once. This specimen was peripheral blood, taken from a patient treated with radiotherapy plus ipilimumab. The receptors shown here come from a human donor with non-small cell lung cancer that progressed on radiotherapy plus ipilimumab. Some clones in this sample may be carry-over from other donors' samples.

This chain uses TRBV4-1 with TRBJ1-5; D gene ambiguous. Trimming shortened V by 1 base and J by 9 bases, and 13 bases separated the two germline ends. Germline-derived CDR1 and CDR2 are MGHRA and YSYEKL. The CDR3 covers 14 residues. CDR3 sequence (DNA): TGCGCCAGCAGCCAAGGAGATGGCGGCCTGCCCCAGCATTTT. This translates into CASSQGDGGLPQHF.

V is TRBV2 and J is TRBJ2-7; D might be TRBD1 (5 bases). V was clipped by 7 bases and J by 0 bases, with 10 bases between them. The V gene's germline CDR1 is SNHLY and CDR2 FYNNEI. CDR3 length: 13 residues. The CDR3 nucleotides read TGTGCCAGCACCACCAGGGACTCCTACGAGCAGTACTTC. Protein sequence: CASTTRDSYEQYF.

The chain joins TRBV5-1 to TRBJ1-6; 11 nucleotides agree with TRBD1. Germline CDR1 reads SGHRS; CDR2 reads YFSETQ. The ends lost 6 bases at V and 8 bases at J; junction bases unmatched: 7. CDR3 size: 15 residues. CDR3 protein: CASTLEDRGHSPLHF. DNA for the CDR3: TGCGCCAGCACCTTAGAGGACAGGGGGCATTCACCCCTCCACTTT.

A word on this clone: Within the sample, other DNA sequences also encode this same CDR3. The chain has TRBV2 and TRBJ1-2; TRBD1 is a possible D gene (6 bases). CDR3 length equals 13 residues. Per germline, CDR1 SNHLY and CDR2 FYNNEI. The V end lost 4 bases, the J end lost 0 bases, and 6 bases lay between the germline ends. CDR3 nucleotide sequence: TGTGCCAGCAGTGGGACAGCTAACTATGGCTACACCTTC. Its protein product is CASSGTANYGYTF.

This clone was recorded only once. This chain links TRBV4-1 with TRBJ2-2; D is unresolved. Trimming took off 0 bases at V and 3 bases at J, with 5 bases between the two ends. Germline-derived CDR1 and CDR2 are MGHRA and YSYEKL. CDR3 length: 14 amino acids. CDR3 bases: TGCGCCAGCAGCCAAGATTGGGACACCGGGGAGCTGTTTTTT. It codes for CASSQDWDTGELFF.

The V gene is TRBV18, the J gene TRBJ1-5, with TRBD1 as a possible D gene (5 bases). The V and J ends lost 4 bases and 4 bases respectively, with 20 bases between them. Germline loops: CDR1 KGHSH, CDR2 LQKENI. The CDR3 extends over 17 amino acids. The CDR3 is CASSHSGGGNLNQPQHF. CDR3 bases: TGTGCCAGCTCACATTCCGGCGGGGGAAATTTAAATCAGCCCCAGCATTTT.

The chain joins TRBV28 to TRBJ1-5, with unresolved D. This CDR3 has 11 amino acids. Trimming stripped 5 bases from V and 7 bases from J, with 6 bases between. CDR1 is MDHEN, CDR2 SYDVKM, per germline. In DNA form, the CDR3 reads TGTGCCAGCAGTGTGGGGCAGCCCCAGCATTTT. It is translated as CASSVGQPQHF. The variable domain in full, completed from reference TRBV28 and TRBJ1-5, reads DVKVTQSSRYLVKRTGEKVFLECVQDMDHENMFWYRQDPGLGLRLIYFSYDVKMKEKGDIPEGYSVSREKKERFSLILESASTNQTSMYLCASSVGQPQHFGDGTRLSIL.

The chain combines TRBV19 with TRBJ2-1; 8 nucleotides align to TRBD2. CDR1 and CDR2 (germline): LNHDA, SQIVND (reference sequence). The CDR3 consists of 17 residues. V was clipped by 2 bases and J by 6 bases; unmatched bases: 12. The CDR3: CASSIYRGSGGFNEQFF. The CDR3 DNA is TGTGCCAGTAGTATATATAGGGGAAGCGGGGGATTCAATGAGCAGTTCTTC.

This rearrangement joins TRBV5-5 to TRBJ2-5; 8 positions agree with TRBD2. Per the germline V gene, CDR1 is SGHKS and CDR2 is YYEKEE (reference sequence). The V and J ends lost 3 bases and 2 bases, in that order; junction bases with no gene match: 9. This CDR3 has 16 amino acids. The CDR3 reads CASSYGGAGRQETQYF. The CDR3 nucleotides read TGTGCCAGCAGCTACGGGGGGGCCGGTCGGCAAGAGACCCAGTACTTC.

This clone has only a few counts. J is TRBJ1-2 and V is TRBV6-1, with 10 bases aligning to TRBD1. J lost 4 bases, V lost 4 bases, and 9 bases had no gene match. Germline V gene data show CDR1 as MNHNS and CDR2 as SASEGT. The CDR3 consists of 16 residues. CDR3 in DNA: TGTGCCAGCAGTGCTGGCGGGACAGGGGTTGCCTATGGCTACACCTTC. This encodes CASSAGGTGVAYGYTF.

J is TRBJ2-1 and V is TRBV27; 8 positions match TRBD1. Germline-derived CDR1 and CDR2 are MNHEY and SMNVEV (reference sequence). CDR3 length: 15 residues. V lost 4 bases to trimming and J lost 4 bases; unmatched junction nucleotides: 6. The CDR3 sequence: CASSSGQGPYNEQFF. Here the CDR3 DNA reads TGTGCCAGCAGTTCAGGACAGGGCCCGTACAATGAGCAGTTCTTC.

The J gene is TRBJ1-2, the V gene TRBV10-3; D may be TRBD1 (5 bases). V lost 8 bases and J lost 4, with 14 bases in between. The germline V gene has CDR1 ENHRY and CDR2 SYGVKD. CDR3 length equals 13 residues. The DNA for the CDR3 is TGTGCCATCCTGGGGGTTTGGGGCTATGGCTACACCTTC. Amino acids: CAILGVWGYGYTF.

The J gene is TRBJ1-2, the V gene TRBV18; D ambiguous. Trimming took 0 bases from V and 8 from J, leaving 19 bases between them. Germline V gene sequence: CDR1 KGHSH, CDR2 LQKENI. The CDR3 covers 16 residues. The CDR3 spells CASSPPGRPEGGGYTF. In DNA form, the CDR3 reads TGTGCCAGCTCACCACCCGGCCGACCGGAGGGTGGAGGCTACACCTTC.

The chain links TRBV18 to TRBJ2-2, with a possible D match to TRBD1 (5 bases). The CDR3 length is 18 residues. V was pared by 4 bases and J by 4 bases, with 22 bases between. In germline, CDR1 is KGHSH, CDR2 LQKENI. CDR3 loop: CASSLTSSIKGSTGELFF. The CDR3 DNA follows: TGTGCCAGCTCACTAACATCGAGTATCAAGGGGTCCACCGGGGAGCTGTTTTTT.

This chain connects TRBV5-7 to TRBJ1-4, with 9 bases that match TRBD1. TRBV5-7 is annotated as an ORF whose role is uncertain. V lost 4 bases, J lost 2 bases, and 6 bases stayed unmatched. CDR3 size: 16 residues. CDR3 amino acids: CASSNRGHGTNEKLFF. The CDR3 DNA is TGTGCCAGCAGCAACAGGGGGCACGGGACTAATGAAAAACTGTTTTTT.

The V gene is TRBV30, the J gene TRBJ1-5; the D gene is possibly TRBD1 (6 bases). This CDR3 spans 13 amino acids. From germline, CDR1 is GTSNPN and CDR2 SVGIG (reference sequence). Trimming shortened V by 1 base and J by 5 bases, and 9 bases separated the two germline ends. The CDR3 DNA follows: TGTGCCTGGAGTGGCGGGGGCGATCAGCCCCAGCATTTT. The encoded protein is CAWSGGGDQPQHF. Drawing the rest from reference TRBV30 and TRBJ1-5, the complete variable domain is SQTIHQWPATLVQPVGSPLSLECTVEGTSNPNLYWYRQAAGRGLQLLFYSVGIGQISSEVPQNLSASRPQDRQFILSSKKLLLSDSGFYLCAWSGGGDQPQHFGDGTRLSIL.

The chain couples TRBV29-1 to TRBJ2-3; D may be TRBD1 or TRBD2 (5 bases each). The CDR3 consists of 16 residues. Germline V lookup: CDR1 SQVTM, CDR2 ANQGSEA. Deletions cut 6 bases from V and 7 bases from J, with 26 bases between. CDR3 in DNA: TGCAGCGTAGCACGTACCGGGACCATGCCACTCTATACGCAGTATTTT. This gives the protein CSVARTGTMPLYTQYF.

J is TRBJ2-6 and V is TRBV11-1; TRBD1 aligns across 8 bases. Germline V gives CDR1 SGHAT, CDR2 FQDESV (reference sequence). The CDR3 covers 17 residues. V was clipped by 6 bases and J by 3 bases; unmatched bases: 10. CDR3 nucleotide sequence: TGTGCCAGCAGGCCCCGTGACAGGGGTTTTGGGGCCAACGTCCTGACTTTC. Protein product: CASRPRDRGFGANVLTF.